The 9 T cell receptor beta chains in this list originate from one sample, sequenced in a study of long-term antiretroviral therapy in people with HIV. The authors ran the immunoSEQ assay, v3.0, at survey level. The protocol was immunoSEQ multiplex PCR, while the TCRdb copy is restricted to in-frame clones and leaves out a portion. The sample shows tens of thousands of clones, more than 90% of them seen only once. The sequencing used unsorted PBMCs, collected 3.7 years after starting antiretroviral therapy. These receptors came from a woman aged 45-65 years with HIV.

The chain employs TRBV7-8 and TRBJ1-2, with D hard to call. CDR1 and CDR2 from the germline V gene are SGHVS and FQNEAQ. V was clipped by 1 base and J by 4 bases, with 16 bases between them. This CDR3 region has 16 residues. Here the CDR3 DNA reads TGTGCCAGCAGCTTAGGGCTAGAGGGAAGTGGCTATGGCTACACCTTC. It yields the protein CASSLGLEGSGYGYTF.

The chain employs TRBV6-5 and TRBJ1-6; D might be TRBD1 (5 bases). Germline-derived CDR1 and CDR2 are MNHEY and SVGAGI. The CDR3 is made up of 14 amino acids. V lost 6 bases and J lost 6, with 12 bases in between. CDR3 sequence: CASSFYRGNSPLHF. CDR3 nucleotides: TGTGCCAGCAGCTTTTATAGGGGTAATTCACCCCTCCACTTT.

J is TRBJ2-2 and V is TRBV10-1, with TRBD1 matching 10 bases. Germline CDR1 reads WNHNN; CDR2 reads SYGVQD (reference sequence). J gave up 5 bases and V 0 bases, and 6 bases lay outside the gene matches. The CDR3 loop spans 17 amino acids. CDR3: CASSESGQGQGTGELFF. The CDR3 coding sequence is TGCGCCAGCAGTGAGTCGGGACAGGGGCAAGGGACCGGGGAGCTGTTTTTT.

The genes are TRBV27 and TRBJ1-2, with a weak D call TRBD1 (6 bases). Per germline, CDR1 MNHEY and CDR2 SMNVEV (reference sequence). V lost 1 base, J lost 4 bases, and 22 bases lay in between. CDR3 length equals 18 residues. CDR3 in DNA: TGTGCCAGCAGTTTATTTGGTGTGAATATGGGACAACCCTATGGCTACACCTTC. It codes for CASSLFGVNMGQPYGYTF.

This chain connects TRBV10-3 to TRBJ2-2; maybe TRBD2 (6 bases). The V end was cut by 7 bases, the J end by 8 bases, with 23 bases between. This CDR3 is built from 16 residues. The germline gives CDR1 ENHRY, CDR2 SYGVKD. The CDR3 DNA is TGTGCCATCACGTCCCGGGGACTGGCAAATGGTGGGGAGCTGTTTTTT. This encodes CAITSRGLANGGELFF.

V is TRBV4-1 and J is TRBJ1-3; the match to TRBD1 covers 7 bases. The germline V gene encodes CDR1 MGHRA and CDR2 YSYEKL. The CDR3 has 14 amino acids. J was trimmed by 11 bases and V by 4 bases; bases with no gene match: 11. The CDR3 is CASSLKDRIYPIYF. The CDR3 nucleotides are TGCGCCAGCAGCCTAAAGGACAGGATATATCCCATATATTTT.

J is TRBJ1-1 and V is TRBV7-9, with 11 bases matching TRBD1. Germline CDR1 SEHNR, CDR2 FQNEAQ (reference sequence). Trimming took 2 bases from V and 1 from J; bases not matched to a gene: 3. The CDR3 length is 16 residues. Written as DNA, the CDR3 is TGTGCCAGCAGCTTACGGACAGGGGGCCCGAACACTGAAGCTTTCTTT. It specifies CASSLRTGGPNTEAFF.

This rearrangement joins TRBV7-9 to TRBJ2-7, with TRBD1 identical over 7 bases. The V gene's germline CDR1 is SEHNR and CDR2 FQNEAQ (reference sequence). V shed 4 bases and J 4 bases; nucleotides not matched to a gene: 13. This CDR3 is built from 16 residues. In nucleotides, the CDR3 is TGTGCCAGCAGCTCAAAAGACAGGGATTCAATGTACGAGCAGTACTTC. Translation: CASSSKDRDSMYEQYF.

This chain uses TRBV7-8 with TRBJ1-1, with D perhaps TRBD1 (6 bases). Germline CDR1 reads SGHVS; CDR2 reads FQNEAQ. The CDR3 has 14 residues. Trimming took 5 bases from V and 4 from J, leaving 14 bases between them. The CDR3 is CASSVWGRGTEAFF. CDR3 nucleotides: TGTGCCAGCAGCGTATGGGGGCGGGGCACTGAAGCTTTCTTT.